This T cell receptor (beta chain) stems from a study of PD-L1 blockade in urothelial cancer. Study in general: Patients previously received 0 to 3 chemotherapy regimens.

This clone came up once. The time point here: pretreatment peripheral blood. Patient disease was locally advanced or metastatic urothelial carcinoma. The authors spiked synthetic TCR analog templates into each PCR. Measured with immunoSEQ multiplex PCR; TCRdb has only the in-frame clones, and not every one. This table has about 63,000 clones, about four fifths appearing once. The length of the CDR3 is 12 residues. V lost 4 bases to trimming and J lost 5 bases, with 9 bases between them. Germline loops: CDR1 SQVTM, CDR2 ANQGSEA. The sequence derives from a man between 65 and 79 years old with urothelial cancer. The sample in question was PBMCs, obtained around atezolizumab (anti-PD-L1) treatment. The chain joins TRBV29-1 to TRBJ2-1, with TRBD2 as a possible D gene (5 bases). CDR3 loop: CSVGGAHNEQFF. The CDR3 DNA follows: TGCAGCGTTGGGGGAGCCCACAATGAGCAGTTCTTC.